Following are 22 T cell receptor beta chains from one sample sequenced in a study of blood T cells in healthy people across ages. Primers used in a second PCR of roughly 6 to 12 cycles were a sample-barcoded 5' primer and a J-beta primer mix. TCRdb itself ran the 5' RACE reads through MiXCR, one entry per CDR3 protein. This table has roughly 1,500,000 distinct CDR3 sequences, roughly a third appearing once. Sequenced material: blood. These receptors were taken from a woman in her twenties or thirties in good health.

This clonotype occurred a few times. This chain connects TRBV29-1 to TRBJ1-2; possibly TRBD1 for D (5 bases). The V gene's germline CDR1 is SQVTM and CDR2 ANQGSEA. The CDR3 has 13 residues. The V end was cut by 1 base, the J end by 3 bases, with 9 bases between. The CDR3 DNA reads TGCAGCGTTGAAGGGGGGATAGACTATGGCTACACCTTC. Protein sequence: CSVEGGIDYGYTF.

This chain uses TRBV20-1 with TRBJ2-3, with 9 bases that match TRBD2. The V gene end was trimmed by 0 bases and the J gene end by 4 bases; junction bases not matched to a gene: 8. This CDR3 has 16 amino acids. CDR1 is DFQATT, CDR2 SNEGSKA, per germline (reference sequence). CDR3 protein: CSARDRGGGAPDTQYF. The CDR3 DNA sequence: TGCAGTGCTAGAGATCGGGGCGGGGGGGCCCCAGATACGCAGTATTTT.

The table lists this clonotype with a few counts. This rearrangement joins TRBV20-1 to TRBJ2-3, with 10 nucleotides matching TRBD1. CDR1 and CDR2 from the germline V gene are DFQATT and SNEGSKA (reference sequence). This CDR3 is 17 amino acids long. J was trimmed by 6 bases and V by 6 bases; bases with no gene match: 18. The DNA for the CDR3 is TGCAGTGCCCGGGGACCCGTTCCGGGACAGGGGTGGGATACGCAGTATTTT. This gives the protein CSARGPVPGQGWDTQYF.

This clonotype has just a few counts. The chain links TRBV21-1 to TRBJ2-3; whether TRBD1, the table's D call, matches the DNA was not checked. TRBV21-1 is given as a pseudogene. The CDR3 runs 15 residues. CDR3 nucleotides: TGTGCCAGCAGCAAAGATTTGGGTAGGGGCGATACGCAGTATTTT. Translation gives CASSKDLGRGDTQYF.

This clonotype has ten or more counts. The CDR3 nucleotides are TGTGCCAGCAGCTCGACCGGTAGTGAGCAGTTCTTC. Translating it yields CASSSTGSEQFF. The chain joins TRBV7-3 to TRBJ2-1; the D is unclear. The CDR3 contains 12 residues. V was shortened by 4 bases and J by 9 bases, with 10 bases between the two germline ends. Germline CDR1 and CDR2: SGHTA and FQGTGA.

The gene calls are TRBV2 and TRBJ2-1; TRBD1 matches 9 bases. V lost 8 bases, J lost 6 bases, and 8 bases stayed unmatched. CDR1 is SNHLY, CDR2 FYNNEI, per germline. The CDR3 runs to 14 residues. The CDR3 coding sequence is TGTGCCAGCGAATCCGGGACAGGGAGCAATGAGCAGTTCTTC. Protein: CASESGTGSNEQFF.

This clonotype was seen repeatedly, ten times or more. The chain uses TRBV10-3 and TRBJ2-7; 8 bases fit TRBD2. The germline gives CDR1 ENHRY, CDR2 SYGVKD. This CDR3 spans 17 amino acids. The ends lost 0 bases at V and 0 bases at J; junction bases unmatched: 7. The CDR3 DNA sequence: TGTGCCATCAGTGAGTCGGGTAGCGGGACCAGCTCCTACGAGCAGTACTTC. Translated, it gives CAISESGSGTSSYEQYF.

The chain is built from TRBV20-1 and TRBJ2-5; D is unclear. The V and J ends lost 0 bases and 6 bases respectively, with 5 bases between them. From germline, CDR1 is DFQATT and CDR2 SNEGSKA (reference sequence). The CDR3 consists of 11 residues. The CDR3 sequence: CSARDPKTQYF. CDR3 in DNA: TGCAGTGCTAGAGATCCGAAGACCCAGTACTTC.

The chain has TRBV20-1 and TRBJ2-1; no definite D call. CDR1 is DFQATT and CDR2 is SNEGSKA in the germline V gene (reference sequence). This CDR3 has 13 residues. V lost 5 bases and J 3 bases, leaving 11 bases between the germline ends. CDR3 sequence: CSAGRKDYNEQFF. CDR3 DNA sequence: TGCAGTGCTGGACGGAAAGACTACAATGAGCAGTTCTTC.

This clonotype was found a few times. The gene calls are TRBV5-5 and TRBJ1-4; D is ambiguous. Germline V lookup: CDR1 SGHKS, CDR2 YYEKEE (reference sequence). The CDR3 loop spans 14 amino acids. V lost 2 bases and J 2 bases, leaving 7 bases between the germline ends. CDR3 residues: CASSFGVTNEKLFF. DNA of the CDR3: TGTGCCAGCAGCTTTGGGGTCACTAATGAAAAACTGTTTTTT.

The V gene is TRBV6-1, the J gene TRBJ2-7, with TRBD2 matching over 8 bases. Unmatched junction bases numbered 11, after V lost 5 bases and J lost 2 bases. The CDR3 loop spans 16 amino acids. Germline V lookup: CDR1 MNHNS, CDR2 SASEGT. The CDR3 DNA reads TGTGCCAGCAGTTTAACCGCGGGGGGAGTAACCTACGAGCAGTACTTC. Its protein is CASSLTAGGVTYEQYF.

This clonotype was detected a few times. The chain is built from TRBV14 and TRBJ2-1; TRBD2 matches at 10 bases. CDR1 and CDR2 from the germline V gene are SGHDN and FVKESK. V lost 4 bases, J lost 8 bases, and 8 bases stayed unmatched. The CDR3 is 15 residues long. Here the CDR3 reads CASSPSSGSSDEQFF. The CDR3 nucleotides read TGTGCCAGCAGCCCTTCTAGCGGGAGTAGCGATGAGCAGTTCTTC.

Comments on this clonotype: This may arise from a read error, as a much more abundant clone is one base away. The chain employs TRBV10-3 and TRBJ2-5, with D perhaps matching TRBD1 or TRBD2 (6 bases each). The CDR3 length is 13 residues. V lost 6 bases to trimming and J lost 5 bases, with 13 bases between them. Per the germline V gene, CDR1 is ENHRY and CDR2 is SYGVKD. DNA of the CDR3: TGTGCCATCAGGGAAGGGGGGAGTGAGACCCAGTACTTC. The encoded protein is CAIREGGSETQYF.

The V and J genes are TRBV30 and TRBJ1-2, with D possibly being TRBD1 (5 bases). Germline CDR1 and CDR2: GTSNPN and SVGIG (reference sequence). Trimming left V 2 bases short and J 0 bases short, with 10 bases between. This CDR3 contains 14 residues. CDR3 nucleotides: TGTGCCTGGAGTCGGAGGGGATCTAACTATGGCTACACCTTC. This encodes CAWSRRGSNYGYTF.

J is TRBJ1-5 and V is TRBV7-9; D gene unclear. Deletions cut 3 bases from V and 4 bases from J, with 10 bases between. The CDR3 totals 14 residues. The V gene's germline CDR1 is SEHNR and CDR2 FQNEAQ (reference sequence). In DNA form, the CDR3 reads TGTGCCAGCAGCTTTGATCGCCCTAATCAGCCCCAGCATTTT. This encodes CASSFDRPNQPQHF.

This clonotype occurred a few times. The chain has TRBV12-3 or TRBV12-4 and TRBJ1-1; 7 bases match TRBD1. This CDR3 has 16 residues. V shed 8 bases and J 0 bases; nucleotides not matched to a gene: 12. CDR3 coding DNA: TGTGCCAGCCGACAACGGGAGGGGGCGATGAACACTGAAGCTTTCTTT. Amino acids: CASRQREGAMNTEAFF.

V and J are TRBV7-2 and TRBJ2-5; no reliable D call. Trimming took 1 base from V and 3 from J, leaving 9 bases between them. The CDR3 is 14 residues long. Per the germline V gene, CDR1 is SGHTA and CDR2 is FQGNSA. For the CDR3, the DNA is TGTGCCAGCAGCTTAGACGGTAGCAAAGAGACCCAGTACTTC. Its protein is CASSLDGSKETQYF.

The chain recombines TRBV28 with TRBJ2-7; TRBD2 agrees at 10 bases. The J call could be wrong; TRBJ2-5 is a better fit for the DNA end. The CDR3 runs to 17 residues. Germline V gives CDR1 MDHEN, CDR2 SYDVKM. CDR3 coding DNA: TGTGCCAGCACCCAGGCAGTGGAACTAGCGGGAAAAGAGACCCAGTACTTC. Translation: CASTQAVELAGKETQYF.

The V and J genes are TRBV27 and TRBJ2-5; D not certain. The J call may be mistaken, given a closer DNA end match to TRBJ2-7. The CDR3 loop spans 15 amino acids. Germline loops: CDR1 MNHEY, CDR2 SMNVEV (reference sequence). CDR3 DNA sequence: TGTGCCAGCAGTTTCGACTCCTCTCCGACCGACGAGCAGTACTTC. It translates to CASSFDSSPTDEQYF.

Points on this clonotype: A read error may account for a junction end that differs from germline. The chain employs TRBV3-1 and TRBJ2-3; weak D call: TRBD2 (6 bases). The length of the CDR3 is 15 residues. Germline V gene sequence: CDR1 LGHDT, CDR2 YNNKEL (reference sequence). CDR3 DNA sequence: TGTACCAGCAGCCAATCGACTAGTTTTGAAGATACGCAGTATTTT. It specifies CTSSQSTSFEDTQYF.

The rearrangement links TRBV5-1 to TRBJ2-5; D perhaps matches TRBD1 (6 bases). V was shortened by 6 bases and J by 0 bases, with 15 bases between the two germline ends. Germline V gene sequence: CDR1 SGHRS, CDR2 YFSETQ. The CDR3 runs 15 residues. CDR3 in amino acids: CASKSRDINQETQYF. DNA of the CDR3: TGCGCCAGCAAATCCCGGGACATAAACCAAGAGACCCAGTACTTC.

This chain links TRBV10-3 with TRBJ2-1, with 9 bases identical to TRBD2. V lost 6 bases to trimming and J lost 2 bases; unmatched junction nucleotides: 5. Germline assignment: CDR1 ENHRY and CDR2 SYGVKD. The CDR3 covers 15 residues. The CDR3 sequence: CAISPLAGPYNEQFF. DNA of the CDR3: TGTGCCATCAGCCCCCTAGCGGGGCCCTACAATGAGCAGTTCTTC.